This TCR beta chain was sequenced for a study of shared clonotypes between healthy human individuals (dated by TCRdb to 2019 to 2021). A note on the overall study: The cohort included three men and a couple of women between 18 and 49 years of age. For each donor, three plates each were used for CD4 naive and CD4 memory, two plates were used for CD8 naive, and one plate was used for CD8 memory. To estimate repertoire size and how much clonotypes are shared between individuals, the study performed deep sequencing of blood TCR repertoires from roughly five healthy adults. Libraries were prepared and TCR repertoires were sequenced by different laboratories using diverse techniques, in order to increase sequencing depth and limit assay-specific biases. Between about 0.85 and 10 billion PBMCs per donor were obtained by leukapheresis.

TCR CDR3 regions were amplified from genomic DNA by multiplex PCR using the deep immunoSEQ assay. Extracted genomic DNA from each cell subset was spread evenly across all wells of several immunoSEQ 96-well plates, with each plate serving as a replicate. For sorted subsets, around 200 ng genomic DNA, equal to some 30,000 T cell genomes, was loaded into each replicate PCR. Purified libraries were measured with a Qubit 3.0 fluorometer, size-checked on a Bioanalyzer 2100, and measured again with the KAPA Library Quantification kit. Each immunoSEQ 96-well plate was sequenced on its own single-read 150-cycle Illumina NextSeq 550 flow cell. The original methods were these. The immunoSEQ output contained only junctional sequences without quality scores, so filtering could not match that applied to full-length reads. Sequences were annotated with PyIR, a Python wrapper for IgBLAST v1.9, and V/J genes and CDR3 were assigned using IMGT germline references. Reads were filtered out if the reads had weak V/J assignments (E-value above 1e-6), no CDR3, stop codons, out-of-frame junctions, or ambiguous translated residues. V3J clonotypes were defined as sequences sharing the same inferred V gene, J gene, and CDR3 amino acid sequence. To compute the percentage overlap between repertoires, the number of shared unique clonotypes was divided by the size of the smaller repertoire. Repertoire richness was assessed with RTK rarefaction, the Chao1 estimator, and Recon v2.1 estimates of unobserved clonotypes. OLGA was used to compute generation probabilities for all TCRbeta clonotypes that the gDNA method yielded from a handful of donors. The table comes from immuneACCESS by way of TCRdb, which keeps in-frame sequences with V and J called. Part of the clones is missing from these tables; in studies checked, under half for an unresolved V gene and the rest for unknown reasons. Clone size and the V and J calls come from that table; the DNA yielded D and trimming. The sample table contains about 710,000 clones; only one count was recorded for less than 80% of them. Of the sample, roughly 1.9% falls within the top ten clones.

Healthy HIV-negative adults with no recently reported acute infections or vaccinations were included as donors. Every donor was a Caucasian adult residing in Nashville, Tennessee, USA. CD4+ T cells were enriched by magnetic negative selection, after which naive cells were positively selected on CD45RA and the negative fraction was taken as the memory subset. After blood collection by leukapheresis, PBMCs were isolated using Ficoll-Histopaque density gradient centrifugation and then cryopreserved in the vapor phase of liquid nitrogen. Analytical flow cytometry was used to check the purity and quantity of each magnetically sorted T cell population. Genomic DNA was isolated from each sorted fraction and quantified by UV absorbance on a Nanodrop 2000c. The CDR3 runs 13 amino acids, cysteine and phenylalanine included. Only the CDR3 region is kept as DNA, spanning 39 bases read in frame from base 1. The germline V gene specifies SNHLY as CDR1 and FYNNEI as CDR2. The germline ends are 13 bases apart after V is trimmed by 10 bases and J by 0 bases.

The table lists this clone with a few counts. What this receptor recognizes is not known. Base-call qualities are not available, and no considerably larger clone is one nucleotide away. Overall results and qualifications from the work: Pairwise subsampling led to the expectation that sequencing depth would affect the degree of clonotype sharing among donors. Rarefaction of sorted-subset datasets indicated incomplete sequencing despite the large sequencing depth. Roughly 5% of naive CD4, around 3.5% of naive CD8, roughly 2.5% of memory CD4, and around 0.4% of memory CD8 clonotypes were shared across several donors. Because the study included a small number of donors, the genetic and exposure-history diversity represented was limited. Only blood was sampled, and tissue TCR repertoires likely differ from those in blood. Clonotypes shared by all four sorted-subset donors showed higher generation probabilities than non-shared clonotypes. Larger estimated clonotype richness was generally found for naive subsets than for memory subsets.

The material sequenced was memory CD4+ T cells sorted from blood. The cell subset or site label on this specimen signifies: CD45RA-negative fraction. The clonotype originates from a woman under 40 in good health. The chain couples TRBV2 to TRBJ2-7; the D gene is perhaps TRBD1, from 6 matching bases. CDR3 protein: CATKADSSYEQYF. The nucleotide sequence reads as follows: TGTGCCACCAAAGCGGACAGCTCCTACGAGCAGTACTTC.